This T cell receptor beta chain was captured in a study of cytomegalovirus exposure and HLA in healthy donors. 13 Jbeta primers and 60 Vbeta primers were used for the PCR. TCRdb's copy holds only in-frame clones and misses some; the assay was immunoSEQ multiplex PCR. The sample carries 200,000 to 250,000 clones, about 74% recorded once. This CDR3 region has 15 residues. Specimen: PBMCs. The TCR comes from a man between 35 and 55 years old in good health and CMV-seronegative. The chain has TRBV21-1 and TRBJ2-7; no DNA check was done on the table's D call, TRBD2. TRBV21-1 is marked as a pseudogene. In nucleotides, the CDR3 is TGTGCCAGCAGCTTTCGGACTGGTTCTTCCTACGAGCAGTACTTC. Translating gives CASSFRTGSSYEQYF.